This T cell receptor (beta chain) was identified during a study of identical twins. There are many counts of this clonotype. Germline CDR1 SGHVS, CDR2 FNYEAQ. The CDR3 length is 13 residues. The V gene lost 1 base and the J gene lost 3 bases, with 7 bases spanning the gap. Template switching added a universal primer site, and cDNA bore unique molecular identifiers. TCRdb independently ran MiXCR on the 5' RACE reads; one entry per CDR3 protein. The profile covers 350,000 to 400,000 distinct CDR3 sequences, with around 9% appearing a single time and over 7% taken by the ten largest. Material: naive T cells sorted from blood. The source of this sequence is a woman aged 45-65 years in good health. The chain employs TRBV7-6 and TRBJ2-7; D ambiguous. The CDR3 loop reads CASSLERVYEQYF. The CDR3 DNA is TGTGCCAGCAGCTTAGAAAGGGTCTACGAGCAGTACTTC. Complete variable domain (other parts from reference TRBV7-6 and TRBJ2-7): GAGVSQSPRYKVTKRGQDVALRCDPISGHVSLYWYRQALGQGPEFLTYFNYEAQQDKSGLPNDRFSAERPEGSISTLTIQRTEQRDSAMYRCASSLERVYEQYFGPGTRLTVT.